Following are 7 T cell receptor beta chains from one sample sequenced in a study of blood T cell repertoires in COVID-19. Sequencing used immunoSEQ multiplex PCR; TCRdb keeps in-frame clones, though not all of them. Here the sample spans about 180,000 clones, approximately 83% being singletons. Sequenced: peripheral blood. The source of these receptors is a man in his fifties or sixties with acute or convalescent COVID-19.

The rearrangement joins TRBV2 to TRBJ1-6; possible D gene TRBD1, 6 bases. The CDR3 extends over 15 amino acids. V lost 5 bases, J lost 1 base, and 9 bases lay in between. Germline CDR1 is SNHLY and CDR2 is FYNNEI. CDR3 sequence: CASSQQGSYNSPLHF. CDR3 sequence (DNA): TGTGCCAGCAGTCAACAGGGATCCTATAATTCACCCCTCCACTTT.

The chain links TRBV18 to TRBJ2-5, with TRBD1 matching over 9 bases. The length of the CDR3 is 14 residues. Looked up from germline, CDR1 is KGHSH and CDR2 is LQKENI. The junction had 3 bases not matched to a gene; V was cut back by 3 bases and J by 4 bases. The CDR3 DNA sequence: TGTGCCAGCTCACCCGGGACAGGGCCAGAGACCCAGTACTTC. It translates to CASSPGTGPETQYF.

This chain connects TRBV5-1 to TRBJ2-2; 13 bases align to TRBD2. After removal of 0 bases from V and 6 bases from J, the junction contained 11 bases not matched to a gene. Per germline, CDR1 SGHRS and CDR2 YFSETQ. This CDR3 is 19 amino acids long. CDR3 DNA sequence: TGCGCCAGCAGCTTGGCAGGCGTGCTTACTAGCGGGAGGGCCGGGGAGCTGTTTTTT. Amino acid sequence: CASSLAGVLTSGRAGELFF.

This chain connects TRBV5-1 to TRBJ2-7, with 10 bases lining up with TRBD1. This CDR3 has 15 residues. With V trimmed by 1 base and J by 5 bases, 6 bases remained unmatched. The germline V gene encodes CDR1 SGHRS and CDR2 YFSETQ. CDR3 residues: CASSLWTGGVNEQYF. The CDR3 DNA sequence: TGCGCCAGCAGCTTGTGGACAGGGGGGGTCAACGAGCAGTACTTC.

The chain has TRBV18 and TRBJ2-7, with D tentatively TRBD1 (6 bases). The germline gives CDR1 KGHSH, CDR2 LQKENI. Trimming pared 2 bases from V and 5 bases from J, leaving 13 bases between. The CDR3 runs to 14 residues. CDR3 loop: CASSPGQKINEQYF. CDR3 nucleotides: TGTGCCAGCTCACCAGGACAGAAAATCAACGAGCAGTACTTC.

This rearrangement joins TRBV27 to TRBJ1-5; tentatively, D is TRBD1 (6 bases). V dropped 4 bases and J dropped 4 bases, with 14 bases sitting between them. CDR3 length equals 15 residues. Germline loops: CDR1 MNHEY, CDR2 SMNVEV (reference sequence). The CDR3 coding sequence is TGTGCCAGCAGTTCCCGAGGGGGTTTAAATCAGCCCCAGCATTTT. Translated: CASSSRGGLNQPQHF.

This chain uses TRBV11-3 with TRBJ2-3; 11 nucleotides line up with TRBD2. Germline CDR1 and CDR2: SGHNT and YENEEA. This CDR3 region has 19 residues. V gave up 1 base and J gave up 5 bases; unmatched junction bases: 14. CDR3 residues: CASSLGGAGLAGGRDTQYF. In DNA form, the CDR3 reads TGTGCCAGCAGCTTAGGCGGCGCCGGCCTAGCGGGAGGTAGAGATACGCAGTATTTT.